This T cell receptor (beta chain) was profiled in a study of cytomegalovirus exposure and HLA in healthy donors. The PCR contained 60 Vbeta and 13 Jbeta primers. As processed by the authors: Roughly 73 million unique TCR beta chains, around 11 million of them shared, were counted by a later analysis. TCRdb keeps only in-frame clones here, not all; method: immunoSEQ multiplex PCR. V and J calls and clone size are those listed in that table; D and trimming were worked out from the DNA. The sample contains some 180,000 clones, about 90% of which appear only once. V lost 3 bases, J lost 4 bases, and 6 bases stayed unmatched. The CDR3 sequence is 16 residues long. Germline V gene data show CDR1 as SGHNT and CDR2 as YENEEA. Details on this clone: As yet, its antigen is unknown.

Regarding the study as a whole: The records held CMV serostatus as the only immune exposure information. Common viral pathogens seemed, in a later analysis, to connect with several of the most significant clusters.

The sample taken for sequencing was PBMCs. The origin of this receptor is a boy younger than 10 in good health and CMV-seronegative. The J gene is TRBJ2-5, the V gene TRBV11-3; 12 bases match TRBD1. CDR3 residues: CASSLGQGALGETQYF. The CDR3 DNA is TGTGCCAGCAGCTTGGGACAGGGGGCGCTAGGAGAGACCCAGTACTTC.